In its sample, the clone carrying this T cell receptor (beta chain) was seen a few times. The sample comes from a study of patients and donors after allogeneic stem cell transplantation. V gave up 0 bases and J gave up 4 bases; unmatched junction bases: 9. This CDR3 comprises 17 residues. CDR1 is SGHRS and CDR2 is YFSETQ in the germline V gene. TCRdb re-called the RT-PCR reads with MiXCR, one entry per CDR3 protein. In the table there are roughly 880,000 distinct CDR3 sequences, approximately 19% of which are singletons. The sample was blood, either unsorted or a sorted T cell fraction (not recorded which). The V gene is TRBV5-1, the J gene TRBJ2-3; 9 bases are shared with TRBD1. This TCR was sampled from a human donor who was either an allogeneic HSCT recipient or a stem cell or donor lymphocyte infusion donor (not recorded which). It is not recorded whose cells these are; they may come from a transplant donor. CDR3 sequence reads: CASSLAPPGQGADTQYF. The CDR3, as DNA: TGCGCCAGCAGCTTGGCCCCACCGGGACAGGGCGCAGATACGCAGTATTTT.